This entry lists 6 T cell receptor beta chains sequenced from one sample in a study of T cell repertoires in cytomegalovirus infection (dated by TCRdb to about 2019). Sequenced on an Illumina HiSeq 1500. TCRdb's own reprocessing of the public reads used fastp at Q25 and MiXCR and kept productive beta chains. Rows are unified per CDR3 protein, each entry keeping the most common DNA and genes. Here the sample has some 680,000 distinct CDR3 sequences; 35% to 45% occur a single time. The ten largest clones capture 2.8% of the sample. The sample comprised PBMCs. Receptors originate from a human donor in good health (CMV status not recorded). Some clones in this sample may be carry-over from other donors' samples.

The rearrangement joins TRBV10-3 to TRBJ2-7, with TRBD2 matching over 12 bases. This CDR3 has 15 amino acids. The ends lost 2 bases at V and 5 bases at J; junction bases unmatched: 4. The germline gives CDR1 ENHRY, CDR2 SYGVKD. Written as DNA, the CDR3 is TGTGCCATCAGTGAGACTAGCGGGAGGAGCCACGAGCAGTACTTC. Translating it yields CAISETSGRSHEQYF.

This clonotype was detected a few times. The CDR3 sequence is CASSPGRDSPLHF. The DNA for the CDR3 is TGTGCCAGCTCACCCGGCAGGGATTCACCCCTCCACTTT. V and J are TRBV18 and TRBJ1-6, with D possibly TRBD1 on 5 matching bases. V lost 3 bases and J lost 8, with 8 bases in between. The CDR3 consists of 13 residues. Germline CDR1 reads KGHSH; CDR2 reads LQKENI.

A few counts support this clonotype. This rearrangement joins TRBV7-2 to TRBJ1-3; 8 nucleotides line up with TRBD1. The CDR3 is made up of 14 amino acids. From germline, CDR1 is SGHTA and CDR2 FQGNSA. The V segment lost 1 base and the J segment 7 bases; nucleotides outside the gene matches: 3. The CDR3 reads CASSLGQGYNTIYF. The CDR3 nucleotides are TGTGCCAGCAGCTTAGGACAGGGGTACAACACCATATATTTT.

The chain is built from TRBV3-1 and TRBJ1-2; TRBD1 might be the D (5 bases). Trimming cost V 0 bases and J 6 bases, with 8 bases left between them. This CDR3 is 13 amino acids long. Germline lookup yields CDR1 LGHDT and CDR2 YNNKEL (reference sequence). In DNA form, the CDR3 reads TGTGCCAGCAGCCAAGATTTGGGGGATGGCTACACCTTC. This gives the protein CASSQDLGDGYTF.

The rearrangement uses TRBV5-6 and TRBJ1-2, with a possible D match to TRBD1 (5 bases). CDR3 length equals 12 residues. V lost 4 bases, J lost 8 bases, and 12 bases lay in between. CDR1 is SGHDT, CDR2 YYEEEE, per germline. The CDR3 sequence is CASSGGTSGYTF. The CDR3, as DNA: TGTGCCAGCAGCGGGGGGACGTCGGGCTACACCTTC.

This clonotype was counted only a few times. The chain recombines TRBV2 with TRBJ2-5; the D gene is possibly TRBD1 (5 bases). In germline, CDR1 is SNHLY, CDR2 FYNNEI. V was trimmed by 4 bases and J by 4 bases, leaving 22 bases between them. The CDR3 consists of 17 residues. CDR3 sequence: CASSVFGGRELGETQYF. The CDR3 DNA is TGTGCCAGCAGTGTTTTTGGTGGCAGGGAATTGGGAGAGACCCAGTACTTC.